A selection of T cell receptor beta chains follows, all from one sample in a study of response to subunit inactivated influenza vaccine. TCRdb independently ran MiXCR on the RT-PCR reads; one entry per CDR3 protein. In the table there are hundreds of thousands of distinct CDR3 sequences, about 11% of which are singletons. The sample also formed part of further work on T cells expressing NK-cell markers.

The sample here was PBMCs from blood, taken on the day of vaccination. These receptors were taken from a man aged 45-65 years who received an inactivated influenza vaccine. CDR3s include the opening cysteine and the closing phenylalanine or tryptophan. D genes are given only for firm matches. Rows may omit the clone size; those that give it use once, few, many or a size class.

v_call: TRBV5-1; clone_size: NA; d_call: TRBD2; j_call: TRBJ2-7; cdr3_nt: TGCGCCAGCAGCTCAGGGACTAGCGGGGGTTTAAGCTCCTACGAGCAGTACTTC; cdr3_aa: CASSSGTSGGLSSYEQYF
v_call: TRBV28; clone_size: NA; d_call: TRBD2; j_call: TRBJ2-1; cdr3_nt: TGTGCCAGCAGTGGGGTAGCGGGAAGGGGCCCCTACAATGAGCAGTTCTTC; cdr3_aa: CASSGVAGRGPYNEQFF
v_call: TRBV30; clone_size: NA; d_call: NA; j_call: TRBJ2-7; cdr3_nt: TGTGCCTGGAGTTTTGGTGGGGACGAGCAGTACTTC; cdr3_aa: CAWSFGGDEQYF
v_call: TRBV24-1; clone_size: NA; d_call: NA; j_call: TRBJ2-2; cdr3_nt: TGTGCCACCAGAGACCGGGCAGGGAACACCGGGGAGCTGTTTTTT; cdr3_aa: CATRDRAGNTGELFF
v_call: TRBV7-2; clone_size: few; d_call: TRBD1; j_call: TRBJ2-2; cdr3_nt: TGTGCCAGCAGTTTGTTGACAGGGTCGAACACCGGGGAGCTGTTTTTT; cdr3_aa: CASSLLTGSNTGELFF
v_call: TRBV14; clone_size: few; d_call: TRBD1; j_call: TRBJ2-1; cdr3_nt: TGTGCCAGCAGCCCCCCCGGGTGGCAGGGGGCGATCAATGAGCAGTTCTTC; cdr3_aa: CASSPPGWQGAINEQFF
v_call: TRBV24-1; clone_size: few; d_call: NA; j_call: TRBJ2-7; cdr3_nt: TGTGCCACCAGTGGGCCAGACCACTACGAGCAGTACTTC; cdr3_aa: CATSGPDHYEQYF
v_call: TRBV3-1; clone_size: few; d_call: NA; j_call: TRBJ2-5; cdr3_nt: TGTGCCAGCAGCCAAGTTGGGACCCAAGAGACCCAGTACTTC; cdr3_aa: CASSQVGTQETQYF
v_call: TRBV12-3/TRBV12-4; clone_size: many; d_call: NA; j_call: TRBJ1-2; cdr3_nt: TGTGCCAGCAGAGACCGACGGACAACTAACTATGGCTACACCTTC; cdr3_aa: CASRDRRTTNYGYTF
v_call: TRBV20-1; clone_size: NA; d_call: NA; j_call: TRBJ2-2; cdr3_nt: TGCAGTGCTTCTAGCGTAGGGACCGGGGAGCTGTTTTTT; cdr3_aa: CSASSVGTGELFF
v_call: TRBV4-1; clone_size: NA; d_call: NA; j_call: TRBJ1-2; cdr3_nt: TGCGCCAGCAGCCAAGGTCTACAGATTAAGGGCTACACCTTC; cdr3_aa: CASSQGLQIKGYTF
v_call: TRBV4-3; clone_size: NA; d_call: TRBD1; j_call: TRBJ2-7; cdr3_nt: TGCGCCAGCAGCCAAGAGGACAGGGGCCCCTACGAGCAGTACTTC; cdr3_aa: CASSQEDRGPYEQYF
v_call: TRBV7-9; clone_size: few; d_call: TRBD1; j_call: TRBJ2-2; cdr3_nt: TGTGCCAGCAGCTCACAGGGGGGATCCGGGGAGCTGTTTTTT; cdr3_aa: CASSSQGGSGELFF
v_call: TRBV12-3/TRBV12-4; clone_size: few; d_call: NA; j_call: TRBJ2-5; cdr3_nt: TGTGCCAGCAGTGATACAGGATTCCAAGAGACCCAGTACTTC; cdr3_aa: CASSDTGFQETQYF
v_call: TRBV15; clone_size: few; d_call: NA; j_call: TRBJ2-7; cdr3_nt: TGTGCCACCAGCAGAGATGGGGCAGGAACTTACGAGCAGTACTTC; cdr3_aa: CATSRDGAGTYEQYF
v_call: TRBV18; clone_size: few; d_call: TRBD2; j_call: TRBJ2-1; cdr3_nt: TGTGCCAGCTCACCACCGGGACTACTCCGGAAGGACCAAATCTACAATGAGCAGTTCTTC; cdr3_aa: CASSPPGLLRKDQIYNEQFF
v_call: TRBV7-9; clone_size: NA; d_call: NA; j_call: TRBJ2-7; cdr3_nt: TGTGCCAGCAGCTCATTTGGTTACGAGCAGCACTTC; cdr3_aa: CASSSFGYEQHF
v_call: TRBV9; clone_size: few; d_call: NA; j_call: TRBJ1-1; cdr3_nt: TGTGCCAGCAGCGTACAGTGGAGGGACACTGAAGCTTTCTTT; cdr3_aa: CASSVQWRDTEAFF
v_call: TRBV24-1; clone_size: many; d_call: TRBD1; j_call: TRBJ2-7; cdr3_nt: TGTGCCACCAGTGATCCGTCCACAGGGGCCTACGAGCAGTACTTC; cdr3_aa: CATSDPSTGAYEQYF
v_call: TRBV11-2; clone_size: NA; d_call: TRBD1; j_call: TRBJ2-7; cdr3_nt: TGTGCCAGCAGCCGAACGTACCCGTTACCGGGACAGGGTTTAATAGGCGAGCAGTACTTC; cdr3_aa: CASSRTYPLPGQGLIGEQYF
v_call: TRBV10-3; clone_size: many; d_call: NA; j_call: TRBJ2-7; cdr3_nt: TGTGCCATCAGTGAGTGGGCCAACTACGAGCAGTACTTC; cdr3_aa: CAISEWANYEQYF
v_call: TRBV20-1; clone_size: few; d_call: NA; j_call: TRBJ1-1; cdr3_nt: TGCAGTGCATCGCCGGGACACTCGAACACTGAAGCTTTCTTT; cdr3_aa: CSASPGHSNTEAFF
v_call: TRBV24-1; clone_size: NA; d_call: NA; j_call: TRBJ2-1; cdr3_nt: TGTGCCACCAGTGATGGACGGTCGAGCTCCTACAATGAGCAGTTCTTC; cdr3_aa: CATSDGRSSSYNEQFF
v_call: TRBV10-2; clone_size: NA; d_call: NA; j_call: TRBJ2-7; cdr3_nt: TGCGCCAGCAGTGAAGAGTACTACGAGCAGTACTTC; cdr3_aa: CASSEEYYEQYF
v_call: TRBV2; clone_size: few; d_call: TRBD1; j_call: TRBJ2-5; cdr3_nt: TGTGCCAGCGACAGGGGCCAAGAGACCCAGTACTTC; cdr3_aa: CASDRGQETQYF
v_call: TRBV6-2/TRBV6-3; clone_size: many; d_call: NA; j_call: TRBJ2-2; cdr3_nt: TGTGCCAGCAGCCGCTCCGGCGGGGAGCTGTTTTTT; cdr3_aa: CASSRSGGELFF
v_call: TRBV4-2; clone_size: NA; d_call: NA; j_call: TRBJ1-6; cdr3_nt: TGTGCCAGCAGCCAAGATATATTTGGAGCAGGCAGCTATAATTCACCCCTCCACTTT; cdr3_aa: CASSQDIFGAGSYNSPLHF